The entry below describes one TCR beta chain. What it binds is not known. The data were taken from a study of cytomegalovirus exposure and HLA in healthy donors. Study-level findings and limits: Presence/absence analyses rested on an assumption that sequencing depth was roughly uniform across donors. Analyzed later, association rates of TCRs varied across HLA loci, with DRB1 most and HLA-C fewest. For TCR beta chains, V- and J-gene trimming was later linked to a missense DCLRE1C variant. It has been reported that TCR beta sequences accurately predicted the HLA-A and HLA-B alleles of most subjects.

The CDR3 runs 15 residues. Trimming cost V 1 base and J 4 bases; bases outside gene matches: 5. Germline V lookup: CDR1 SGDLS, CDR2 YYNGEE. With 60 Vbeta and 13 Jbeta primers, the PCR was carried out. TCRdb keeps only in-frame clones here, not all; method: immunoSEQ multiplex PCR. The sample yields around 130,000 clones, roughly 86% seen once. The chain uses TRBV9 and TRBJ1-3, with 7 bases matching TRBD1. This TCR was recovered from a woman aged 40 to 50 in good health and CMV-seronegative. Sample: PBMCs. CDR3 residues: CASSVSGGIGNTIYF. DNA of the CDR3: TGTGCCAGCAGCGTATCAGGGGGGATCGGAAACACCATATATTTT.